The T cell receptor beta chain described here comes from a study of blood T cells in healthy people across ages. CDR1 and CDR2 (germline): MNHEY, SVGEGT. The V end was cut by 5 bases, the J end by 5 bases, with 19 bases between. This CDR3 is 16 amino acids long. Combining a sample-barcoded 5' primer with a J-beta primer mix, a second PCR ran for roughly 6 to 12 cycles. Each cDNA molecule, via a template-switch adaptor with 12 random nucleotides, was tagged. TCRdb passed the 5' RACE reads through MiXCR, listing each CDR3 protein once. The sample has over 1.5 million distinct CDR3 sequences; about 50% are singletons. Each donor's blood draw was 8.5 to 10 milliliters of peripheral blood. Each sample provided at least 6 micrograms of extracted total RNA.

Sequencing was performed on blood. This clonotype was sampled from a woman in her thirties or forties in good health. The gene calls are TRBV6-2 or TRBV6-3 and TRBJ2-1, with D possibly being TRBD2 (6 bases). The CDR3 nucleotides read TGTGCCAGCAGTCCACGGCGGGACCTTCTCGACAATGAGCAGTTCTTC. Its translation is CASSPRRDLLDNEQFF.